This TCR beta chain was identified during a study of blood T cell repertoires in COVID-19. The wider study: The United States, Italy and Spain supplied acute and convalescent COVID-19 samples. Sample material is recorded as cDNA or gDNA derived from T cells, B-cell-depleted T cells, or PBMCs.

J was trimmed by 1 base and V by 2 bases; bases with no gene match: 10. The CDR3 runs 20 residues. Looked up from germline, CDR1 is PRHDT and CDR2 is FYEKMQ (reference sequence). The authors' processing: For nucleated cells, counts were estimated from reference gene primer amplification. The table came from immunoSEQ multiplex PCR; TCRdb's copy has only in-frame clones and leaves some out. That table supplies the V and J calls and clone size; D and trimming were determined from the DNA. The sample shows just over 80,000 clones, about 76% of them seen only once. The sample comprised peripheral blood. The rearrangement uses TRBV13 and TRBJ2-2, with TRBD2 matching over 13 bases. This TCR was sampled from an elderly man with acute or convalescent COVID-19. CDR3 sequence reads: CASSLPRPGLAGRNTGELFF. In DNA, the CDR3 is TGTGCCAGCAGCTTACCCAGACCGGGACTAGCGGGAAGGAACACCGGGGAGCTGTTTTTT.